This T cell receptor beta chain was identified during a study of T cells in Graves' hyperthyroidism and ophthalmopathy. The source material, RNA transcripts, was used to amplify TCR beta CDR3 regions. During a first-round RT-PCR of the TCR CDR3, the HTBI primer set was used. TCRdb redid the calling of the multiplex PCR reads with MiXCR, one entry per CDR3 protein. The data show approximately 200,000 distinct CDR3 sequences, 15% to 20% seen once. Around 10 ml fresh peripheral blood yielded the PBMCs. As regards this clonotype: Its specificity is unknown. One end of the junction varies from germline; a read error may be responsible.

Study-level points and caveats: Stable hyperthyroidism was told apart from ophthalmopathy by a model built on 13 V-J features.

Germline CDR1 and CDR2: SGHRS and YFSETQ. There are 13 residues in the CDR3. Sequencing input: blood. V usage is TRBV5-1 and J usage is TRBJ2-5; D gene uncertain. This TCR was sampled from a man aged 35 to 55 with Graves' hyperthyroidism. CDR3 loop: CASGLARQETQYF. The CDR3 DNA is TGCGCCAGCGGCTTGGCCCGACAAGAGACCCAGTACTTC.